These 20 T cell receptor beta chains were all obtained from the same sample, sequenced in a study of T cell responses to AZD1222 COVID-19 vaccine. TCRdb's table, derived via immunoSEQ multiplex PCR, lists solely in-frame clones and lacks some. The profile shows under 150,000 clones, roughly 89% of them singletons. Source: peripheral blood, taken on day 0 of AZD1222 vaccination. The receptors originated from an adult in good health.

The CDR3 coding sequence is TGTGCCAGCAGTACCCGGACTAGCTTGTCCTACGAGCAGTACTTC. Translated, it gives CASSTRTSLSYEQYF. The chain joins TRBV2 to TRBJ2-7; 8 positions match TRBD2. Germline V gene lookup returns CDR1 SNHLY and CDR2 FYNNEI. The J segment lost 1 base and the V segment lost 5 bases, leaving 7 bases of the junction unmatched. The CDR3 runs 15 residues.

This clone was counted once. The gene calls are TRBV3-1 (or the pseudogene TRBV3-2) and TRBJ1-2; D ambiguous. CDR1 and CDR2 (germline): LGHDT, YNNKEL (reference sequence). The CDR3 runs to 14 residues. Trimming took off 1 base at V and 8 bases at J, with 14 bases between the two ends. CDR3 in amino acids: CASSQGWQREGYTF. DNA of the CDR3: TGTGCCAGCAGCCAAGGGTGGCAAAGGGAAGGCTACACCTTC.

The CDR3 is CASSLGSGGVIYEQYF. Written as DNA, the CDR3 is TGTGCCAGCAGTTTAGGGAGCGGGGGGGTGATTTACGAGCAGTACTTC. The chain carries TRBV28 and TRBJ2-7, with 10 bases fitting TRBD2. In germline, CDR1 is MDHEN, CDR2 SYDVKM. The CDR3 totals 16 residues. The V gene end was trimmed by 2 bases and the J gene end by 4 bases; junction bases not matched to a gene: 8.

The rearrangement links TRBV12-3 or TRBV12-4 to TRBJ2-2, with TRBD1 as a possible D gene (5 bases). The CDR3 is made up of 13 amino acids. The V end lost 10 bases, the J end lost 8 bases, and 17 bases lay between the germline ends. The CDR3 sequence is CATSISRVGELFF. The CDR3 DNA reads as TGTGCCACCTCCATATCCAGGGTGGGGGAGCTGTTTTTT.

The gene calls are TRBV6-5 and TRBJ2-5, with 9 bases identical to TRBD2. Germline CDR1 is MNHEY and CDR2 is SVGAGI. J was trimmed by 5 bases and V by 4 bases; bases with no gene match: 8. This CDR3 is 15 amino acids long. CDR3 region: CASSFSSGEVETQYF. For the CDR3, the DNA is TGTGCCAGCAGTTTTTCTAGCGGGGAGGTGGAGACCCAGTACTTC.

The rearrangement uses TRBV7-8 and TRBJ1-5; tentative D call: TRBD1 (6 bases). The germline CDR1 and CDR2 sequences are SGHVS and FQNEAQ. The ends were cut back, 1 base at V and 3 bases at J, with 10 bases in the middle. The CDR3 contains 15 residues. Here the CDR3 reads CASSLVAGANQPQHF. The CDR3 coding sequence is TGTGCCAGCAGCTTAGTTGCGGGGGCCAATCAGCCCCAGCATTTT.

The CDR3 DNA reads as TGTGCCAGCAGCTTGGGGTCAGGACAGGGGAACACCGGGGAGCTGTTTTTT. This encodes CASSLGSGQGNTGELFF. The genes are TRBV5-4 and TRBJ2-2, with 8 positions matching TRBD1. The junction had 5 bases not matched to a gene; V was cut back by 0 bases and J by 1 base. This CDR3 is built from 17 residues. The germline gives CDR1 SGHNT, CDR2 YYREEE (reference sequence).

CDR3: CASSRRQGSYEQYF. The DNA for the CDR3 is TGTGCCAGCAGTAGAAGACAGGGTAGTTACGAGCAGTACTTC. V and J are TRBV27 and TRBJ2-7; TRBD1 matches at 7 bases. With 5 bases clipped from V and 4 bases from J, the junction kept 8 bases outside the gene matches. The CDR3 covers 14 residues. CDR1 is MNHEY and CDR2 is SMNVEV in the germline V gene (reference sequence).

The rearrangement links TRBV28 to TRBJ1-4; TRBD1 matches at 7 bases. The CDR3 contains 16 residues. V gave up 6 bases and J gave up 0 bases; unmatched junction bases: 7. Germline values: CDR1 MDHEN, CDR2 SYDVKM. The CDR3 here is CASSATGAATNEKLFF. The CDR3 DNA is TGTGCCAGCAGCGCCACAGGGGCTGCAACTAATGAAAAACTGTTTTTT.

The chain links TRBV5-1 to TRBJ1-4, with a weak D call TRBD1 (5 bases). This CDR3 is built from 13 residues. Trimming pared 4 bases from V and 8 bases from J, leaving 12 bases between. CDR1 and CDR2 from the germline V gene are SGHRS and YFSETQ. Here the CDR3 DNA reads TGCGCCAGCAGCATCTCATGGACAGAAAAACTGTTTTTT. It encodes CASSISWTEKLFF.

V gene TRBV14 combines with J gene TRBJ1-1; possibly TRBD1 for D (5 bases). V shed 4 bases and J shed 0 bases, with 18 bases lying between them. Germline V gene data show CDR1 as SGHDN and CDR2 as FVKESK. The length of the CDR3 is 17 residues. The DNA of the CDR3 is TGTGCCAGCAGCCCACGGGGGAGGGTGGGGGTGAACACTGAAGCTTTCTTT. Residues: CASSPRGRVGVNTEAFF.

This sequence joins TRBV15 and TRBJ1-6; no definite D call. With 8 bases removed from V and 9 bases from J, the gap between germline ends came to 14 bases. The CDR3 loop spans 13 amino acids. Germline lookup yields CDR1 LNHNV and CDR2 YYDKDF (reference sequence). The CDR3 DNA follows: TGTGCCACCTTGGGAGGCGAAGGTTCACCCCTCCACTTT. Encoded protein: CATLGGEGSPLHF.

CDR3 DNA sequence: TGTGCCAGCAGTTACTCTAGACAGGGGGTAGATACGCAGTATTTT. Residues: CASSYSRQGVDTQYF. V gene TRBV6-5 combines with J gene TRBJ2-3, with TRBD1 matching over 9 bases. V gave up 0 bases and J gave up 5 bases; unmatched junction bases: 3. The CDR3 runs to 15 residues. Germline-derived CDR1 and CDR2 are MNHEY and SVGAGI.

This sequence joins TRBV7-9 and TRBJ1-2, with D possibly being TRBD1 (5 bases). CDR1 and CDR2 (germline): SEHNR, FQNEAQ (reference sequence). V lost 4 bases to trimming and J lost 2 bases, with 11 bases between them. CDR3 length equals 14 residues. The CDR3 region is CASSSLDRNYGYTF. The CDR3 nucleotides read TGTGCCAGCAGCTCCCTCGACAGAAACTATGGCTACACCTTC.

V is TRBV7-8 and J is TRBJ2-1, with 12 nucleotides matching TRBD2. V trimming: 4 bases; J trimming: 5 bases; junction bases outside the gene matches: 6. CDR3 length: 16 residues. Germline V gene sequence: CDR1 SGHVS, CDR2 FQNEAQ. CDR3 DNA: TGTGCCAGCAGCTATACTAGCGGGGGGCACCACAATGAGCAGTTCTTC. Its protein is CASSYTSGGHHNEQFF.

This rearrangement joins TRBV2 to TRBJ2-5; 9 bases match TRBD2. Germline CDR1 reads SNHLY; CDR2 reads FYNNEI. CDR3 length: 15 amino acids. V was clipped by 6 bases and J by 5 bases; unmatched bases: 10. CDR3 nucleotide sequence: TGTGCCAGCAGGAGGGGACTAGCCGGTGGTGAGACCCAGTACTTC. Its protein is CASRRGLAGGETQYF. Full variable domain (outside the CDR3, taken from reference TRBV2 and TRBJ2-5): EPEVTQTPSHQVTQMGQEVILRCVPISNHLYFYWYRQILGQKVEFLVSFYNNEISEKSEIFDDQFSVERPDGSNFTLKIRSTKLEDSAMYFCASRRGLAGGETQYFGPGTRLLVL.

The chain joins TRBV11-1 to TRBJ2-7; D call uncertain. The CDR3 runs to 13 residues. The V and J ends lost 1 base and 3 bases respectively, with 7 bases between them. CDR1 is SGHAT, CDR2 FQDESV, per germline (reference sequence). CDR3 protein: CASSLGQSYEQYF. The CDR3 DNA follows: TGTGCCAGCAGCTTAGGTCAGAGCTACGAGCAGTACTTC.

The chain links TRBV7-9 to TRBJ2-7; no clear D gene. Deletions cut 2 bases from V and 6 bases from J, with 8 bases between. The CDR3 consists of 12 residues. Germline CDR1 SEHNR, CDR2 FQNEAQ (reference sequence). The CDR3 sequence is CASSLPGLEQYF. As DNA, the CDR3 is TGTGCCAGCAGCTTACCTGGCCTCGAGCAGTACTTC. Complete variable domain (other parts from reference TRBV7-9 and TRBJ2-7): DTGVSQNPRHKITKRGQNVTFRCDPISEHNRLYWYRQTLGQGPEFLTYFQNEAQLEKSRLLSDRFSAERPKGSFSTLEIQRTEQGDSAMYLCASSLPGLEQYFGPGTRLTVT.

In its sample, this clone was seen a few times. V usage is TRBV27 and J usage is TRBJ2-2; 14 nucleotides agree with TRBD2. Losses at the gene ends were 4 bases for V and 7 bases for J; bases not matched to a gene: 5. Germline CDR1 reads MNHEY; CDR2 reads SMNVEV (reference sequence). The CDR3 is 16 amino acids. The CDR3 sequence is CASSSGLAGVGGELFF. CDR3 nucleotide sequence: TGTGCCAGCAGTTCGGGACTAGCGGGAGTTGGCGGGGAGCTGTTTTTT.

The chain couples TRBV7-9 to TRBJ2-2; D gene unclear. The CDR3 length is 14 residues. Trimming removed 5 bases from V and 6 bases from J, with 13 bases in between. Germline CDR1 SEHNR, CDR2 FQNEAQ (reference sequence). The CDR3 DNA is TGTGCCAGCAGCCCGTTCGAGGTTCCCGGGGAGCTGTTTTTT. As protein: CASSPFEVPGELFF.